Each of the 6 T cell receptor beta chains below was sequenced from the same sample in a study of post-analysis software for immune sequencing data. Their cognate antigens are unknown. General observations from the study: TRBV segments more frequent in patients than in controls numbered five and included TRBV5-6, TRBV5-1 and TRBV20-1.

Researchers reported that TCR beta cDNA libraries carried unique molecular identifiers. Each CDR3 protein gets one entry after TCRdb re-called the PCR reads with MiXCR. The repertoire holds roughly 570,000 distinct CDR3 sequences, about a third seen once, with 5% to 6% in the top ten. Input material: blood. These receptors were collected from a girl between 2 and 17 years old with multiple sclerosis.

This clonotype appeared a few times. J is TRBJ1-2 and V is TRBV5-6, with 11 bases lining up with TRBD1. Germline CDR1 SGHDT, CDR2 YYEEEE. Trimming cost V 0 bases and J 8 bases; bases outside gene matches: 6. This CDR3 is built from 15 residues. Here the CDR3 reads CASSLGGQGAQGYTF. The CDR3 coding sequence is TGTGCCAGCAGCTTGGGCGGACAGGGGGCACAGGGCTACACCTTC.

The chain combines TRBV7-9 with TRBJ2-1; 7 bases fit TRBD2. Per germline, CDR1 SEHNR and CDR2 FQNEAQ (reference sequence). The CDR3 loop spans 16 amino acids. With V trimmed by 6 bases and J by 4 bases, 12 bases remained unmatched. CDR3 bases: TGTGCCAGCAGTCCCTGGGCGGGGGATTCTTACAATGAGCAGTTCTTC. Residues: CASSPWAGDSYNEQFF.

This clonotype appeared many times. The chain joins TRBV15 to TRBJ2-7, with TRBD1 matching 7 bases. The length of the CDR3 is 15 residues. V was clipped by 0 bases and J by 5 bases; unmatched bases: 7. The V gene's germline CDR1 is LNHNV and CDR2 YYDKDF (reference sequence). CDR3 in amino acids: CATSRDGTADHEQYF. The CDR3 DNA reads TGTGCCACCAGCAGAGATGGGACAGCGGACCACGAGCAGTACTTC.

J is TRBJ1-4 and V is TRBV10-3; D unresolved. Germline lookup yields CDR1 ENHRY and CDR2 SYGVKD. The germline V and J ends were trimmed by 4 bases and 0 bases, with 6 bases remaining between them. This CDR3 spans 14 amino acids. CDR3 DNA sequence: TGTGCCATCAGTGCCGGTGCAACTAATGAAAAACTGTTTTTT. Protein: CAISAGATNEKLFF.

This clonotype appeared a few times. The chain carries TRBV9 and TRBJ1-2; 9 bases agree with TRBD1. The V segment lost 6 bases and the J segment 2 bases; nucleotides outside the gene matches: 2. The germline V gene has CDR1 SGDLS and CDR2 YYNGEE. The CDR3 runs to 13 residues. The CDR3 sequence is CASTGTGNYGYTF. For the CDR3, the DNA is TGTGCCAGCACCGGGACAGGGAACTATGGCTACACCTTC. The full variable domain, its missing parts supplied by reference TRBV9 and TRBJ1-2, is DSGVTQTPKHLITATGQRVTLRCSPRSGDLSVYWYQQSLDQGLQFLIQYYNGEERAKGNILERFSAQQFPDLHSELNLSSLELGDSALYFCASTGTGNYGYTFGSGTRLTVV.

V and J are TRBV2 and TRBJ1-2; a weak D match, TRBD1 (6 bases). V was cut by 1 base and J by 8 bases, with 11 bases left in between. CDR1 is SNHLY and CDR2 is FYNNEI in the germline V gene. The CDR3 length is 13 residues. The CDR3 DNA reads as TGTGCCAGCAGTGAAGAACAGGGAAGCGGCTACACCTTC. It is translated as CASSEEQGSGYTF.